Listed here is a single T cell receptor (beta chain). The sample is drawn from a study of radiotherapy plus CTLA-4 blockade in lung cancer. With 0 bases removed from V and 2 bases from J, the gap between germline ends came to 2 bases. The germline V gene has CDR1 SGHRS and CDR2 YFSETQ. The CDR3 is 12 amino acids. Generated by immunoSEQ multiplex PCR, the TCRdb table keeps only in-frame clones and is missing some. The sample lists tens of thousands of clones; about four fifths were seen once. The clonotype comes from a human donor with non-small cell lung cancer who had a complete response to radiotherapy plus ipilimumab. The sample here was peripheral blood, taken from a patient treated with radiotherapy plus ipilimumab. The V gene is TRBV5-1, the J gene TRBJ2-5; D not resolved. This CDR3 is CASSLAQETQYF. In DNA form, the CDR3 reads TGCGCCAGCAGCTTGGCGCAAGAGACCCAGTACTTC.